Below, 2 T cell receptor beta chains from the same sample are listed, as sequenced in a study of cytomegalovirus exposure and HLA in healthy donors. The primer mix had 60 Vbeta and 13 Jbeta primers. Method: immunoSEQ multiplex PCR; TCRdb's copy keeps in-frame clones and lacks some. The table records under 200,000 clones, approximately 81% of them present only once. Input material: PBMCs. These receptors were obtained from a woman aged 45-60 years in good health and CMV-seronegative.

This clone was counted a few times. The chain uses TRBV10-3 and TRBJ2-7; maybe TRBD2 (6 bases). V lost 6 bases, J lost 4 bases, and 13 bases lay in between. The CDR3 extends over 13 amino acids. The germline V gene has CDR1 ENHRY and CDR2 SYGVKD. CDR3 residues: CAISRDGGYEQYF. DNA of the CDR3: TGTGCCATCAGCCGGGACGGAGGGTACGAGCAGTACTTC.

The chain combines TRBV15 with TRBJ2-3; D call uncertain. Germline V gives CDR1 LNHNV, CDR2 YYDKDF (reference sequence). The V and J ends lost 0 bases and 2 bases respectively, with 12 bases between them. This CDR3 has 16 residues. The CDR3 reads CATSRDGNPLTDTQYF. CDR3 coding DNA: TGTGCCACCAGCAGAGACGGTAATCCCCTCACAGATACGCAGTATTTT.